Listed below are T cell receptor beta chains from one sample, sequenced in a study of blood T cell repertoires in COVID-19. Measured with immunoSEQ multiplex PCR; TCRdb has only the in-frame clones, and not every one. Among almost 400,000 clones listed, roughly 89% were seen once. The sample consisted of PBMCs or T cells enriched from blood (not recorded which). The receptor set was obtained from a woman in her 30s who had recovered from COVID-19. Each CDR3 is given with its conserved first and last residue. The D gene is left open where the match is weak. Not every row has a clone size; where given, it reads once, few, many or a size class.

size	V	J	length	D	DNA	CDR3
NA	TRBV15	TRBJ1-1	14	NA	TGTGCCACCAGCAGAGATTTAGGGGACACTGAAGCTTTCTTT	CATSRDLGDTEAFF
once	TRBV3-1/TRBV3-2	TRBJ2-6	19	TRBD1	TGTGCCAGCAGCCAAGATCATCCAGGGGGAGTTTCTGGGGCCAACGTCCTGACTTTC	CASSQDHPGGVSGANVLTF
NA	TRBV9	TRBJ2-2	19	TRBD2	TGTGCCAGCAGCGGAACCGGGACTACCTCCCCGGGGATTACCGGGGAGCTGTTTTTT	CASSGTGTTSPGITGELFF
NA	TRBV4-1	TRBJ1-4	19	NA	TGCGCCAGCAGCCAGATAGGGACGTGGGGACGGGAGGGCCGAGAAAAACTGTTTTTT	CASSQIGTWGREGREKLFF
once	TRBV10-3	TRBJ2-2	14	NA	TGTGCCATCAGTGCCGGACTGGACGCCGGGGAGCTGTTTTTT	CAISAGLDAGELFF
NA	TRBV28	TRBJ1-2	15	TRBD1	TGTGCCAGCAGCCACAGGGACAGCCCGTACTATGGCTACACCTTC	CASSHRDSPYYGYTF
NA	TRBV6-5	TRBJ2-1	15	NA	TGTGCCAGCAGTTACTCGAGGGACACTAACAATGAGCAGTTCTTC	CASSYSRDTNNEQFF
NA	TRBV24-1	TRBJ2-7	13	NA	TGTGCCACCAGTGCCCCCGGGTTTCCCGAGCAGTACTTC	CATSAPGFPEQYF
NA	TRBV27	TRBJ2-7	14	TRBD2	TGTGCCAGCAGTATGACTAGCGGGGTCTACGAGCAGTACTTC	CASSMTSGVYEQYF
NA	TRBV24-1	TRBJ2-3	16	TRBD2	TGTGCCACCAGTGCACGGGGGGGATTCGGTTCCGATACGCAGTATTTT	CATSARGGFGSDTQYF
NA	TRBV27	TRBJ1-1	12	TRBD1	TGTGCCAGCAGTAACAGGGGGCAAGGAGCTTTCTTT	CASSNRGQGAFF
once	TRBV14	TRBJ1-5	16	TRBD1	TGTGCCAGCAGCCCGACAGGGGGCCGATTCAATCAGCCCCAGCATTTT	CASSPTGGRFNQPQHF
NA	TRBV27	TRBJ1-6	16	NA	TGTGCCAGCAACGTAACAGAGGGAGGGCCCGATTCACCCCTCCACTTT	CASNVTEGGPDSPLHF
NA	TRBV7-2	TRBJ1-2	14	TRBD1	TGTGCCAGCACCGGGACAGCATCTAACTATGGCTACACCTTC	CASTGTASNYGYTF
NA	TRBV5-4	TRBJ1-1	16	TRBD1	TGTGCCAGCAGCTCGGGACAGGGGATGGAGAACACTGAAGCTTTCTTT	CASSSGQGMENTEAFF
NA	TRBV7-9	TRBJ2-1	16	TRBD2	TGTGCCAGCAGCTTAGTGAGCGGGAGTTCGTACAATGAGCAGTTCTTC	CASSLVSGSSYNEQFF
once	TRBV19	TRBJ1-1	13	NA	TGTGCCACCGTAGGACTCGCGAGTACTGAAGCTTTCTTT	CATVGLASTEAFF
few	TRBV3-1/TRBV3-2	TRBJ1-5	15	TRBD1	TGTGCCAGCAGCCAAGATCCACAGGGGTTTCAGCCCCAGCATTTT	CASSQDPQGFQPQHF
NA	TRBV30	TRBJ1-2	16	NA	TGTGCCTGGATGGGGCAGGGGACGCCTTACTTCTATGGCTACACCTTC	CAWMGQGTPYFYGYTF
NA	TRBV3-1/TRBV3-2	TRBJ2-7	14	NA	TGTGCCAGCAGCCAAGGGTTGGACTTTTACGAGCAGTACTTC	CASSQGLDFYEQYF
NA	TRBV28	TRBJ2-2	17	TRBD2	TGTGCCAGCAACCTGGGACTAGCGGGGGGAAGGACCGGGGAGCTGTTTTTT	CASNLGLAGGRTGELFF
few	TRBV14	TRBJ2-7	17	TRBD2	TGTGCCAGCAGCCCCGTTAGGCGGGGGGCTTCTCCCTACGAGCAGTACTTC	CASSPVRRGASPYEQYF
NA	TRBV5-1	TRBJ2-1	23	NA	TGCGCCAGCGTGGCCGGGACAGGGGACTGGACTAGCGTTTCCTTAGTCCCCTACAATGAGCAGTTCTTC	CASVAGTGDWTSVSLVPYNEQFF
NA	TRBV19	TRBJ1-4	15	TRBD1	TGTGCCAGTAGTCCCTGGACAGGGGCAGGTGAAAAACTGTTTTTT	CASSPWTGAGEKLFF
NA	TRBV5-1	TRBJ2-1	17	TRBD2	TGCGCCAGCAGCTTTACCTCTCTAGCGGGAGTTTACAATGAGCAGTTCTTC	CASSFTSLAGVYNEQFF
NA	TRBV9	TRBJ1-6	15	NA	TGTGCCAGCAGCGGCGGGAGCTCCTATAATTCACCCCTCCACTTT	CASSGGSSYNSPLHF
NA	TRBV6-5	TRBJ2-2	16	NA	TGTGCCAGCAGTTACTCTGGGGGAGGATACACCGGGGAGCTGTTTTTT	CASSYSGGGYTGELFF
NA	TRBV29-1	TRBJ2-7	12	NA	TGCAGCGTTGAAGATCCGACATACGAGCAGTACTTC	CSVEDPTYEQYF
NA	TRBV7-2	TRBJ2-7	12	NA	TGTGCCACCACGGGAATATCCTACGAGCAGTACTTC	CATTGISYEQYF
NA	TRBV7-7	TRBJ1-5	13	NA	TGTGCTAGCAGCTTAGCGGAGCGCCAGCCCCAGCATTTT	CASSLAERQPQHF
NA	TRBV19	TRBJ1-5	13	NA	TGTGCCAGTAGCGGGGACATAGAACAGCCCCAGCATTTT	CASSGDIEQPQHF
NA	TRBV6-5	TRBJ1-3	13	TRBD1	TGTGCCAGTATGACAGGGACTGGAAACACCATATATTTT	CASMTGTGNTIYF
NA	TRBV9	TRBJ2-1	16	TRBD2	TGTGCCAGCAGCGTAGGGAGCGGGGGCCGGTACAATGAGCAGTTCTTC	CASSVGSGGRYNEQFF
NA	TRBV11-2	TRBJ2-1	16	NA	TGTGCCAGCAGCCCCGTGACGGGTCTAAGCCACAATGAGCAGTTCTTC	CASSPVTGLSHNEQFF
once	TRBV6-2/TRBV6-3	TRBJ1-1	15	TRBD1	TGTGCCAGCAGTTATCAGGGGGACAGGTGGACTGAAGCTTTCTTT	CASSYQGDRWTEAFF
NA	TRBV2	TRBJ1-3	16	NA	TGTGCCAGCAGTGGTGGGACTCTCAATCGAGGAAACACCATATATTTT	CASSGGTLNRGNTIYF